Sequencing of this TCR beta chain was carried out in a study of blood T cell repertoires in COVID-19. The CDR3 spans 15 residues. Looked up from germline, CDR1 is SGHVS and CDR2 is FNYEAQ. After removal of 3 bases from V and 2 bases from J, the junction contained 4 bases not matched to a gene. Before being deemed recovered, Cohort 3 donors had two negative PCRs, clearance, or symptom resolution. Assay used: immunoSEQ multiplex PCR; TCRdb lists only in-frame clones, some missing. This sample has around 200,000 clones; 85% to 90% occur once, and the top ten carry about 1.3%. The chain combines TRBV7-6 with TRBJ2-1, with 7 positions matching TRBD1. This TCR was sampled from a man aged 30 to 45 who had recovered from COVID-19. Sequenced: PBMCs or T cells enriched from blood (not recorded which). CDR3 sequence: CASSLDRSPYNEQFF. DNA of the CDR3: TGTGCCAGCAGCTTGGACAGGTCCCCCTACAATGAGCAGTTCTTC.